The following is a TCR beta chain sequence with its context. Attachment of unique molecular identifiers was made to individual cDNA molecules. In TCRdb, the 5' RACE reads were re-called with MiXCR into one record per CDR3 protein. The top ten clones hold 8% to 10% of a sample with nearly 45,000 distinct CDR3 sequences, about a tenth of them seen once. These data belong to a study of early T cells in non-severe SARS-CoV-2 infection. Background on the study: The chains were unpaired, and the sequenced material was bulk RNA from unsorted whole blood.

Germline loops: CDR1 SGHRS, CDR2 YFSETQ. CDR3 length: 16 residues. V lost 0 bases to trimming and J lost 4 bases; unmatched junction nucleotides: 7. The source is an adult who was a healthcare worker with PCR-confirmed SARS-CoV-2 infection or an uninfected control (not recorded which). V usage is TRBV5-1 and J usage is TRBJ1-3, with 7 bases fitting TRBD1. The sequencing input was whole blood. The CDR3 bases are TGCGCCAGCAGCTTGGGGCCTACAGGGGTCGGAAACACCATATATTTT. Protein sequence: CASSLGPTGVGNTIYF.